Below, one T cell receptor beta chain is given with its context. These data originate in a study of response to subunit inactivated influenza vaccine. TCRdb re-analysed the RT-PCR reads in MiXCR, keeping a single row per CDR3 protein. This sample carries 150,000 to 200,000 distinct CDR3 sequences, about 12% of them seen once, and the ten largest clones take about 29%. Germline CDR1 is SEHNR and CDR2 is FQNEAQ (reference sequence). V lost 8 bases and J lost 6; bases outside the gene matches: 7. This CDR3 has 15 amino acids. These same records also appear under a second study, on T cells expressing NK-cell markers. That paper notes: cDNA encoding TCR beta was synthesized via 5'RACE template switching incorporating UMIs.

The starting material was CD8+ T cells sorted from PBMCs, obtained less than 13 days after vaccination. The receptor was derived from a man aged 50-59 years who received an inactivated influenza vaccine. J is TRBJ2-2 and V is TRBV7-9, with 12 bases aligning to TRBD1. The CDR3 loop reads CASPTGQGAAGELFF. Here the CDR3 DNA reads TGTGCCAGCCCAACGGGACAGGGGGCCGCCGGGGAGCTGTTTTTT.